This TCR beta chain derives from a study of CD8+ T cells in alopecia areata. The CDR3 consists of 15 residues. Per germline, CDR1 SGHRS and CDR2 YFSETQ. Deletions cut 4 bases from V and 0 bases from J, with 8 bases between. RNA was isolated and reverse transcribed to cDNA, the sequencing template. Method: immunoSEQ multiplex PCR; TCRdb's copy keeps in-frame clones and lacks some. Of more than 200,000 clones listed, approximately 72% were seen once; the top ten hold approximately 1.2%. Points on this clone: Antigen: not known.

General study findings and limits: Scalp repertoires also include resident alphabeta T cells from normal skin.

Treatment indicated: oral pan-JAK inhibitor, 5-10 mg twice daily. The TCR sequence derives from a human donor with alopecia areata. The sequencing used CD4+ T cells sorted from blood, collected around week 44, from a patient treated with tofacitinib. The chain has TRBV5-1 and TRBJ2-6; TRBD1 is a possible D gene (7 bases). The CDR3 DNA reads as TGCGCCAGCAGCCAGGGGGGCTCTGGGGCCAACGTCCTGACTTTC. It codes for CASSQGGSGANVLTF.